This is a list of T cell receptor beta chains from one sample in a study of blood T cell repertoires in COVID-19. TCRdb keeps only in-frame clones here, not all; method: immunoSEQ multiplex PCR. The table records around 59,000 clones, around 67% of them present only once. Input material: peripheral blood. Receptors were obtained from a woman aged 45-60 years with active or convalescent COVID-19. CDR3s include the opening cysteine and the closing phenylalanine or tryptophan. A D gene is named only where the DNA matches it firmly. Size is omitted from some rows. Given values are once, few, many or a class for expanded clones.

size	V	D	J	DNA	CDR3
once	TRBV30	-	TRBJ2-7	TGTGCCTGGACAAAACAGGGCCCCCTCGAGCAGTACTTC	CAWTKQGPLEQYF
few	TRBV6-5	-	TRBJ2-5	TGTGCCAGCAGTCGACTGTACCAAGAGACCCAGTACTTC	CASSRLYQETQYF
-	TRBV7-8	TRBD1	TRBJ2-1	TGTGCCAGCCTCCGGGACAGGGGATATCATGAGCAGTTCTTC	CASLRDRGYHEQFF
once	TRBV2	-	TRBJ2-4	TGTGCCAGCTGGGACATAGCCAAAAACATTCAGTACTTC	CASWDIAKNIQYF
-	TRBV27	-	TRBJ1-1	TGTGCCAGCACCCTCTCGAATTACATGAACACTGAAGCTTTCTTT	CASTLSNYMNTEAFF
-	TRBV15	TRBD2	TRBJ2-1	TGTGCCACCAGCAGAGGCCGGGCTAGCGGGAGAGGCTACAATGAGCAGTTCTTC	CATSRGRASGRGYNEQFF
few	TRBV2	TRBD2	TRBJ2-7	TGTGCCAGCAGGGGCACCGGGACTAGCGGGACCTTCTTTGACTACGAGCAGTACTTC	CASRGTGTSGTFFDYEQYF
-	TRBV7-9	TRBD1	TRBJ2-7	TGTGCCAGCAGCTCCACCGACAGGGGGTACGAGCAGTACTTC	CASSSTDRGYEQYF
-	TRBV6-6	TRBD1	TRBJ2-7	TGTGCCAGCAGCAAGGGACAGGGAGCGATCTTTTACGAGCAGTACTTC	CASSKGQGAIFYEQYF
once	TRBV7-8	-	TRBJ1-1	TGTGCCAGCAGCTTATACTTTTACCAACCCATGAACACTGAAGCTTTCTTT	CASSLYFYQPMNTEAFF
-	TRBV30	-	TRBJ1-5	TGTGCCTGGAGTGTGGCCGGGAATCAGCCCCAGCATTTT	CAWSVAGNQPQHF
-	TRBV27	-	TRBJ1-1	TGTGCCAGCAGTTTATCCGCCCGGCCCCAGGGCGGTGGGACTGAAGCTTTCTTT	CASSLSARPQGGGTEAFF
-	TRBV18	-	TRBJ2-7	TGTGCCAGCTCACCACCGGGGGCAGGGACCTACGAGCAGTACTTC	CASSPPGAGTYEQYF
-	TRBV5-1	TRBD2	TRBJ2-1	TGCGCCAGCAGTACCCTGACTAGCGGCTACAATGAGCAGTTCTTC	CASSTLTSGYNEQFF
few	TRBV5-5	TRBD2	TRBJ2-7	TGTGCCAGCAGCTTTTGGGACAGCAGGACTAGCGGGAGGATAGTTTACTTC	CASSFWDSRTSGRIVYF
few	TRBV19	-	TRBJ2-7	TGTGCCAGTAGTATCGGCAGGGGTTACGAGCAGTACTTC	CASSIGRGYEQYF
-	TRBV7-9	TRBD2	TRBJ2-1	TGTGCCAGCAGCCCGGGACTAGCGGGGCTTTACAATGAGCAGTTCTTC	CASSPGLAGLYNEQFF
-	TRBV6-1	-	TRBJ1-2	TGTGCCAGCAGTGAAGCAGGGAACAGGGATGGCTACACCTTC	CASSEAGNRDGYTF
-	TRBV6-4	TRBD2	TRBJ2-3	TGTGCCAGCAGTGACCCCGGGACTAGCGGGAGGCTGGTAGGCACAGATACGCAGTATTTT	CASSDPGTSGRLVGTDTQYF
-	TRBV23-1	TRBD1	TRBJ1-6	TGCGCCAGCAGTCAATTGGGTGTGAGGGGGCTGGATTCACCCCTCCACTTT	CASSQLGVRGLDSPLHF
-	TRBV2	TRBD1	TRBJ1-6	TGTGCCAGCCGGAAAACAGGGGCGTTCGTAAATTCACCCCTCCACTTT	CASRKTGAFVNSPLHF
once	TRBV2	-	TRBJ2-4	TGTGCCAGCAGTGATTGGCTTGCCAAAAACATTCAGTACTTC	CASSDWLAKNIQYF
-	TRBV20-1	TRBD2	TRBJ2-3	TGCAGTGCTAGTGTCAAGGGAGGGGTAGATACGCAGTATTTT	CSASVKGGVDTQYF
-	TRBV2	TRBD1	TRBJ2-7	TGTGCCAGTAGACAGGGGGTCGAGCAGTACTTC	CASRQGVEQYF
-	TRBV7-9	-	TRBJ1-3	TGTGCCAGCAGCCTGACTACAGGAGGGGCGGGAAACACCATATATTTT	CASSLTTGGAGNTIYF
-	TRBV18	-	TRBJ1-1	TGTGCCAGCTCACCACCGGCAGGCGTTGGTGAAGCTTTCTTT	CASSPPAGVGEAFF
-	TRBV13	TRBD1	TRBJ1-2	TGTGCCAGCAGCTTAGGGACAGGGAACTATGGCTACACCTTC	CASSLGTGNYGYTF
-	TRBV5-1	TRBD1	TRBJ1-6	TGCGCCAGCAGCGTGACAGGGGGACAGAATTCACCCCTCCACTTT	CASSVTGGQNSPLHF
-	TRBV19	TRBD2	TRBJ2-1	TGTGCCAGTAGTAATTGGAGGAGCGGGAGCGTAAATGAGCAGTTCTTC	CASSNWRSGSVNEQFF
-	TRBV2	-	TRBJ1-4	TGTGCCAGCAGTCCGGACAGTTTTAATGAAAAACTGTTTTTT	CASSPDSFNEKLFF
few	TRBV19	TRBD1	TRBJ2-7	TGTGCCAGTAGTCTGTCCGGGACAGGGGATCTCTACGAGCAGTACTTC	CASSLSGTGDLYEQYF
-	TRBV27	TRBD2	TRBJ2-7	TGTGCCAGCAGTTTACAGACTAGCCGCTACGAGCAGTACTTC	CASSLQTSRYEQYF
-	TRBV19	TRBD1	TRBJ1-5	TGTGCCAGTAAGCACCGGGACAGCATTAAGCCCCAGCATTTT	CASKHRDSIKPQHF
-	TRBV13	TRBD1	TRBJ2-7	TGTGCCAGCAGCCACTCCGGGACAGGGATCCACGAGCAGTACTTC	CASSHSGTGIHEQYF
many	TRBV5-1	-	TRBJ2-3	TGCGCCAGCAGCTTGGGTCTGAGGAACGCAGATACGCAGTATTTT	CASSLGLRNADTQYF
-	TRBV27	TRBD2	TRBJ2-3	TGTGCCGCCAAACTACGGAGGACTAGCTCCACAGATACGCAGTATTTT	CAAKLRRTSSTDTQYF
-	TRBV5-1	-	TRBJ2-6	TGCGCCAGCAGCGCCGACAGGACTGGGGCCAACGTCCTGACTTTC	CASSADRTGANVLTF
-	TRBV11-2	-	TRBJ2-6	TGTGCCAGCAGCGACACACCTGGGGCCAACGTCCTGACTTTC	CASSDTPGANVLTF
-	TRBV12-3/TRBV12-4	TRBD2	TRBJ2-7	TGTGCCAGCAGTCTAGGGGAGGGAGCTGGTTCTTGG	CASSLGEGAGSW
-	TRBV10-3	-	TRBJ2-2	TGTGCCATCAGTGAAAAGGGCAGGGGGGTACCGAACACCGGGGAGCTGTTTTTT	CAISEKGRGVPNTGELFF
-	TRBV6-6	TRBD1	TRBJ2-3	TGTGCCAGCAGGACGACAGGGACGAGGACAGATACGCAGTATTTT	CASRTTGTRTDTQYF
few	TRBV6-2/TRBV6-3	-	TRBJ2-7	TGTGCCAGCAGTTTAAACCCAAGTAGGGGCGAGCAGTACTTC	CASSLNPSRGEQYF
few	TRBV5-6	TRBD2	TRBJ2-5	TGTGCCAGCAGCTTGTTCACTAGCGAAAAAGAGACCCAGTACTTC	CASSLFTSEKETQYF
few	TRBV24-1	TRBD1	TRBJ2-1	TGTGCCACCAGCTTCGGGACAGGGGGCTCGGATGAGCAGTTCTTC	CATSFGTGGSDEQFF
-	TRBV14	TRBD2	TRBJ2-3	TGTGCCAGCAGCAAGACTAGCGGGGCCCGGGGTACGCAGTATTTT	CASSKTSGARGTQYF
once	TRBV13	TRBD1	TRBJ1-5	TGTGCCAGCAGCTTAGAAGGGGGCGGGGAGTATAGCAATCAGCCCCAGCATTTT	CASSLEGGGEYSNQPQHF
-	TRBV6-4	-	TRBJ2-2	TGTGCCAGCGGGGCAGTCACCGGGGAGCTGTTTTTT	CASGAVTGELFF
once	TRBV24-1	TRBD1	TRBJ2-3	TGTGCCGCTAGGGGACAGGGGGCCACAGATACGCAGTATTTT	CAARGQGATDTQYF
few	TRBV7-2	TRBD2	TRBJ2-1	TGTGCCAGCAGCTTAGCCGGGACTAGCGGGATAGATGAGCAGTTCTTC	CASSLAGTSGIDEQFF
-	TRBV19	TRBD2	TRBJ2-3	TGTGCCAGTAGTGGGCCGGGACTAGGGACAGATACGCAGTATTTT	CASSGPGLGTDTQYF
-	TRBV5-1	-	TRBJ2-7	TGCGCCAGCAGGTCAGGATACTCCTACGAGCAGTACTTC	CASRSGYSYEQYF